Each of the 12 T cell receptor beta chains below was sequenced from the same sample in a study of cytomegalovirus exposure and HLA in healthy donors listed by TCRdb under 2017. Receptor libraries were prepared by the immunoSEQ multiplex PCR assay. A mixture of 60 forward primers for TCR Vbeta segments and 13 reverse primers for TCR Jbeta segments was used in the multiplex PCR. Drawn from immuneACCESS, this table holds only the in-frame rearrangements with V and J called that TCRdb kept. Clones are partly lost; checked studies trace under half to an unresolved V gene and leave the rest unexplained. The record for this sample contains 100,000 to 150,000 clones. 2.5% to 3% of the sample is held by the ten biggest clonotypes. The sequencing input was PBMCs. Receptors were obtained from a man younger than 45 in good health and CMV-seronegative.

CDR3 bases: TGTGCCAGCAGCTTTGGGACTAGCGGGGGTGGAGATACGCAGTATTTT. Its protein product is CASSFGTSGGGDTQYF. V gene TRBV9 combines with J gene TRBJ2-3; TRBD2 matches 14 bases. This CDR3 is 16 amino acids long. The germline gives CDR1 SGDLS, CDR2 YYNGEE. Trimming removed 4 bases from V and 5 bases from J; junction bases left unmatched: 6.

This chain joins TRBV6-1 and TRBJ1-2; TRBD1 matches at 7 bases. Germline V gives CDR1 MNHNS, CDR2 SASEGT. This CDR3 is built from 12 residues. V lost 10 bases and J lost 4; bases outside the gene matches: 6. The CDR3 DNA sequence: TGTGCCACCAATACAGGGGCCTATGGCTACACCTTC. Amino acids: CATNTGAYGYTF.

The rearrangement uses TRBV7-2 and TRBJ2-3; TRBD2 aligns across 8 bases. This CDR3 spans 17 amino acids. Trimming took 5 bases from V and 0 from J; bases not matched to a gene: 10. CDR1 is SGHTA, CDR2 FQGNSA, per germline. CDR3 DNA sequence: TGTGCCAGCAGCAAGAGCGGGAGCTTCCTCAGCACAGATACGCAGTATTTT. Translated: CASSKSGSFLSTDTQYF. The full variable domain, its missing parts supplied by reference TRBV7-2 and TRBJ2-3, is GAGVSQSPSNKVTEKGKDVELRCDPISGHTALYWYRQSLGQGLEFLIYFQGNSAPDKSGLPSDRFSAERTGGSVSTLTIQRTQQEDSAVYLCASSKSGSFLSTDTQYFGPGTRLTVL.

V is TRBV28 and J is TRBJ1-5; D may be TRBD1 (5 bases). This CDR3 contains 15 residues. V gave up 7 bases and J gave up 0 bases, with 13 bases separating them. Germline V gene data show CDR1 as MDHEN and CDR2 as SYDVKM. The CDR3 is CASTDRLNSNQPQHF. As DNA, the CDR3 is TGTGCCAGCACAGACAGATTGAATAGCAATCAGCCCCAGCATTTT.

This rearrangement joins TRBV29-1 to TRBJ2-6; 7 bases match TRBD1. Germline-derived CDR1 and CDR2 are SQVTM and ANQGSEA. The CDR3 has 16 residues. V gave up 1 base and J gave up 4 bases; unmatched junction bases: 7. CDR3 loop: CSVEVQGVVGANVLTF. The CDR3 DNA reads TGCAGCGTTGAAGTCCAGGGGGTGGTAGGGGCCAACGTCCTGACTTTC.

The CDR3: CASSLELQAYGYTF. The DNA for the CDR3 is TGTGCCAGCAGCTTAGAACTACAGGCCTATGGCTACACCTTC. The V call is TRBV7-9, the J call TRBJ1-2, with D maybe TRBD1 (5 bases). Germline CDR1 reads SEHNR; CDR2 reads FQNEAQ (reference sequence). This CDR3 contains 14 residues. V shed 1 base and J shed 4 bases, with 10 bases lying between them. The full variable domain, completed using reference TRBV7-9 and TRBJ1-2, is DTGVSQNPRHKITKRGQNVTFRCDPISEHNRLYWYRQTLGQGPEFLTYFQNEAQLEKSRLLSDRFSAERPKGSFSTLEIQRTEQGDSAMYLCASSLELQAYGYTFGSGTRLTVV.

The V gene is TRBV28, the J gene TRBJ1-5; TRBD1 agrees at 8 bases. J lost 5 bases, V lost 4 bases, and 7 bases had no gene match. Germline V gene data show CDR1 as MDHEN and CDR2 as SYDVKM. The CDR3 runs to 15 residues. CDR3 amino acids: CASSSPTGAHQPQHF. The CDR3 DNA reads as TGTGCCAGCAGTTCCCCGACAGGGGCGCATCAGCCCCAGCATTTT. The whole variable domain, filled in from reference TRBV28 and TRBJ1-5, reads DVKVTQSSRYLVKRTGEKVFLECVQDMDHENMFWYRQDPGLGLRLIYFSYDVKMKEKGDIPEGYSVSREKKERFSLILESASTNQTSMYLCASSSPTGAHQPQHFGDGTRLSIL.

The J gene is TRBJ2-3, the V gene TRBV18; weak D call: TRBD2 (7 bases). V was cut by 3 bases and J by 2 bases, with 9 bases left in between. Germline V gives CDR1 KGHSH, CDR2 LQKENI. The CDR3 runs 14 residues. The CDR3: CASSPRGATDTQYF. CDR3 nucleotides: TGTGCCAGCTCACCCCGGGGGGCCACAGATACGCAGTATTTT.

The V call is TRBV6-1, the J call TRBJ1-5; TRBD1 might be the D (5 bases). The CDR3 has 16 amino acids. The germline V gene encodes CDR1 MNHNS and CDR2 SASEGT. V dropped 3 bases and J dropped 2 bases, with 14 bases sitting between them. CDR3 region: CASSDRGTSGNQPQHF. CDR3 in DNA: TGTGCCAGCAGTGACCGGGGGACTTCTGGCAATCAGCCCCAGCATTTT.

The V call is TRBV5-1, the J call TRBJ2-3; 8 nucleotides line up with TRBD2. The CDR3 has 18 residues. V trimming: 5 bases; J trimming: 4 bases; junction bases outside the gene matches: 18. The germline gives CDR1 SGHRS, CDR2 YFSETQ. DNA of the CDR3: TGCGCCAGCAGACTCACCCCATCGAGCGGGAGTAGGGCAGATACGCAGTATTTT. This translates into CASRLTPSSGSRADTQYF.

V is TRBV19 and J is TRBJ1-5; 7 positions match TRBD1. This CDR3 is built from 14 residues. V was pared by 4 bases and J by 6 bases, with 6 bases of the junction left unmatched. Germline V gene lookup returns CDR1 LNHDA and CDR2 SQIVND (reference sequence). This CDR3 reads CASSRTRGFQPQHF. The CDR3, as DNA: TGTGCCAGTAGTAGAACCAGGGGGTTTCAGCCCCAGCATTTT.

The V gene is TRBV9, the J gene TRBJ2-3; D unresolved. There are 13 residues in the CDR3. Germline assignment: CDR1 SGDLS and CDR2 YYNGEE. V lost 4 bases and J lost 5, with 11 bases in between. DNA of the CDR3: TGTGCCAGCAGCCCCCGCTATGAAGATACGCAGTATTTT. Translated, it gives CASSPRYEDTQYF.